The source of this TCR beta chain is a study of CD8 T cells in Susac syndrome. Study-wide findings and caveats: By the study's own acknowledgment, its TCR sequencing and HLA analysis included relatively few individuals.

When the RNA was reverse transcribed, random hexamers were used with an input of about 0.5 to 1 ug. An immunoSEQ multiplex PCR generated amplified TCR beta CDR3 products spanning 54 Vbeta and 13 Jbeta. TCRdb re-derived calls from the immunoSEQ multiplex PCR reads in MiXCR, one entry per CDR3 protein. The top ten clones hold 0.13% to 0.15% of a sample with about 150,000 distinct CDR3 sequences, 95% to 96% of them seen once. Worth noting for this clonotype: Its antigen is not identified.

CDR1 is SGDLS, CDR2 YYNGEE, per germline. The V end lost 3 bases, the J end lost 3 bases, and 15 bases lay between the germline ends. The CDR3 runs 15 residues. The clonotype was recovered from a human donor with multiple sclerosis. Sequenced sample: CD8+ T cells from PBMCs. The chain links TRBV9 to TRBJ1-2, with D possibly matching TRBD1 (5 bases). Here the CDR3 reads CASSAPFGADYGYTF. In DNA, the CDR3 is TGTGCCAGCAGCGCCCCTTTCGGGGCAGACTATGGCTACACCTTC.